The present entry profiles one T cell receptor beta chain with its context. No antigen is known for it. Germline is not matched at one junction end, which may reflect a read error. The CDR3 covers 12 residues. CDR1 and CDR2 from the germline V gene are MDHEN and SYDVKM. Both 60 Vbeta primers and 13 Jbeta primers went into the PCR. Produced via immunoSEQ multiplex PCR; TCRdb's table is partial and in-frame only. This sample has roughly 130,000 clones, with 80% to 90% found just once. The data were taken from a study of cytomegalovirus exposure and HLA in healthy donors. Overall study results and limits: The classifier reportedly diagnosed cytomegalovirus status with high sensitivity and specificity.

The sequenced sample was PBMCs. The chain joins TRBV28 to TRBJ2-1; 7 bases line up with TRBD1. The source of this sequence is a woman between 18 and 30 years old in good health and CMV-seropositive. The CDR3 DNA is TGTGCCAGCAGTTTAGGGACAGTCTCTCGGGTCTTC. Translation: CASSLGTVSRVF.